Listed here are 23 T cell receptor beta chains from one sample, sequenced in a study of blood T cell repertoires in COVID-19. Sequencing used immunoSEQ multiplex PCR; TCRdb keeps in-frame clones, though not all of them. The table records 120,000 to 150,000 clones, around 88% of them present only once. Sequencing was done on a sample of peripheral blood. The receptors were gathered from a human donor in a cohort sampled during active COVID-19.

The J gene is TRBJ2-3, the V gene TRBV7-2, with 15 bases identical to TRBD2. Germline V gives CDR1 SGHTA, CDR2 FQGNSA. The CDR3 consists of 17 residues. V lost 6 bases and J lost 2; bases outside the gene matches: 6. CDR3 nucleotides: TGTGCCAGCAGAGGGACTAGCGGGGGGAAATCCACAGATACGCAGTATTTT. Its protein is CASRGTSGGKSTDTQYF.

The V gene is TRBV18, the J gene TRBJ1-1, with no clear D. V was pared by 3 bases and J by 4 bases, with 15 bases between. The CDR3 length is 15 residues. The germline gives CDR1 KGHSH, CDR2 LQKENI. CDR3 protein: CASSPPPPGATEAFF. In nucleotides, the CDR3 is TGTGCCAGCTCACCCCCCCCGCCGGGAGCCACTGAAGCTTTCTTT.

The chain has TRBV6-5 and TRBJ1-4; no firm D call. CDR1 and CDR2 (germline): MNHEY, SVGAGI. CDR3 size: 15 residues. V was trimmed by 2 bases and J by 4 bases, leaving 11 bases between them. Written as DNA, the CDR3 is TGTGCCAGCAGTTACCGGCGGGGAGTTAATGAAAAACTGTTTTTT. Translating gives CASSYRRGVNEKLFF.

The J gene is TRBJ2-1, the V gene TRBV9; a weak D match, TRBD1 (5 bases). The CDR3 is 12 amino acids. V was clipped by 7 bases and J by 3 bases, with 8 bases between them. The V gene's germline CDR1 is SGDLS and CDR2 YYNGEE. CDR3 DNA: TGTGCCAGCGGGGCAAACTACAATGAGCAGTTCTTC. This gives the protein CASGANYNEQFF.

The CDR3 reads CASSPRSANTGELFF. The CDR3, as DNA: TGTGCCAGCTCACCGAGGTCAGCGAACACCGGGGAGCTGTTTTTT. The gene calls are TRBV18 and TRBJ2-2; D remains ambiguous. The CDR3 is 15 amino acids. V was cut by 3 bases and J by 0 bases, with 8 bases left in between. Looked up from germline, CDR1 is KGHSH and CDR2 is LQKENI.

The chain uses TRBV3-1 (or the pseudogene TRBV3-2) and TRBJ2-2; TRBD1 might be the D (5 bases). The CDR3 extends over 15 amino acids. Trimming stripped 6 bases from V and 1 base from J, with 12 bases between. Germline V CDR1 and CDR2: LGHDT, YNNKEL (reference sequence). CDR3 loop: CASSPARVNTGELFF. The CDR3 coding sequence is TGTGCCAGCAGTCCAGCCAGGGTGAACACCGGGGAGCTGTTTTTT.

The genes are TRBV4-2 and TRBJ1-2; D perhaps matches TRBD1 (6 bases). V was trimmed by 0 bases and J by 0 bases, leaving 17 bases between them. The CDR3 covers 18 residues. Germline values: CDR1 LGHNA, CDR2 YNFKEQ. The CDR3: CASSQDWGGSPPNYGYTF. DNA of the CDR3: TGTGCCAGCAGCCAAGATTGGGGGGGCTCCCCCCCTAACTATGGCTACACCTTC.

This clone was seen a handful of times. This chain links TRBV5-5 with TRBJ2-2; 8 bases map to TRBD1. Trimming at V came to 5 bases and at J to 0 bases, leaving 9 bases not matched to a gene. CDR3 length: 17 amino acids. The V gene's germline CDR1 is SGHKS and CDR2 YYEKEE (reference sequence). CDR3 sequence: CASSFTWTGTNTGELFF. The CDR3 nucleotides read TGTGCCAGCAGTTTCACGTGGACAGGGACGAACACCGGGGAGCTGTTTTTT. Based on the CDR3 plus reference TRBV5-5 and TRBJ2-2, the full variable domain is DAGVTQSPTHLIKTRGQQVTLRCSPISGHKSVSWYQQVLGQGPQFIFQYYEKEERGRGNFPDRFSARQFPNYSSELNVNALLLGDSALYLCASSFTWTGTNTGELFFGEGSRLTVL.

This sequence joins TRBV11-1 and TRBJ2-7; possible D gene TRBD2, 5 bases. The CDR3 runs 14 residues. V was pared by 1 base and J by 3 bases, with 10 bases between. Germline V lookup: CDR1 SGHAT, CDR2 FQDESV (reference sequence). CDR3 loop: CASSLERTHYEQYF. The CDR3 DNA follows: TGTGCCAGCAGCTTAGAACGGACTCACTACGAGCAGTACTTC.

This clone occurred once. CDR3 sequence reads: CASSPAPGLAGVGNEQFF. The DNA for the CDR3 is TGTGCCAGCAGCCCAGCTCCGGGACTAGCGGGGGTTGGTAATGAGCAGTTCTTC. The chain links TRBV7-2 to TRBJ2-1; 14 bases fit TRBD2. The CDR3 covers 18 residues. The V gene's germline CDR1 is SGHTA and CDR2 FQGNSA. V lost 5 bases and J lost 7; bases outside the gene matches: 13.

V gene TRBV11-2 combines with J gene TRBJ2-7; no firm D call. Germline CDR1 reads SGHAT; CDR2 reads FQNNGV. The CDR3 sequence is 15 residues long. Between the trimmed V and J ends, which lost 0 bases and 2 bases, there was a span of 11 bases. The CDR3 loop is CASSLEQFLAYEQYF. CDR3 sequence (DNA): TGTGCCAGCAGCTTAGAACAGTTTCTGGCCTACGAGCAGTACTTC.

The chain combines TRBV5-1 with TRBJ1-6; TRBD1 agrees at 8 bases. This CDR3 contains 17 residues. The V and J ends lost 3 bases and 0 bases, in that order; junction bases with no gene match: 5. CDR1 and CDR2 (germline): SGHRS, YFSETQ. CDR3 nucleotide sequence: TGCGCCAGCAGCTCGACAGGGGCCAGCTCCTATAATTCACCCCTCCACTTT. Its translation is CASSSTGASSYNSPLHF.

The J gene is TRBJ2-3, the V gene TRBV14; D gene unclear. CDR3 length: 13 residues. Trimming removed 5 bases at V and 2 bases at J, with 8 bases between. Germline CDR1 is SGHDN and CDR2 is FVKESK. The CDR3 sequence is CASSFLTTDTQYF. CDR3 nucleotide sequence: TGTGCCAGCAGCTTCCTAACCACAGATACGCAGTATTTT.

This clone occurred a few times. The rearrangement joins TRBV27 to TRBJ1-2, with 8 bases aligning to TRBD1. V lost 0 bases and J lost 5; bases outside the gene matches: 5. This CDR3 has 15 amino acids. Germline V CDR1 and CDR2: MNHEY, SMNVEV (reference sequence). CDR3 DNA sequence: TGTGCCAGCAGTTTATCTTTCACAGGGGGGTATGGCTACACCTTC. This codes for CASSLSFTGGYGYTF.

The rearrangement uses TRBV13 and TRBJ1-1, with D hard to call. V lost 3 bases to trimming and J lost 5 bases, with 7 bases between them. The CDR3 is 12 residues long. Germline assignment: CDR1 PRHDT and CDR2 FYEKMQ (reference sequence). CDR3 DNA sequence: TGTGCCAGCAGCTTTCGGGGAACTGAAGCTTTCTTT. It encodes CASSFRGTEAFF.

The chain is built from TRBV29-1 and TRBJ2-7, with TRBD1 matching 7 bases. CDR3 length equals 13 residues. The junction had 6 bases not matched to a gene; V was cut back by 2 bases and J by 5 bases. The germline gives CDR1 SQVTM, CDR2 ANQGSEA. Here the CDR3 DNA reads TGCAGCGTTGAAAGACAGGGAAGAAACGAGCAGTACTTC. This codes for CSVERQGRNEQYF.

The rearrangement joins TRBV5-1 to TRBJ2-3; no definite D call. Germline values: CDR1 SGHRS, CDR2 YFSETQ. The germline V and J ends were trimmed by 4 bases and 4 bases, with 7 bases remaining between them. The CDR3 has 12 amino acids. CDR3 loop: CASSAGADTQYF. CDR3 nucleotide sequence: TGCGCCAGCAGCGCCGGTGCAGATACGCAGTATTTT.

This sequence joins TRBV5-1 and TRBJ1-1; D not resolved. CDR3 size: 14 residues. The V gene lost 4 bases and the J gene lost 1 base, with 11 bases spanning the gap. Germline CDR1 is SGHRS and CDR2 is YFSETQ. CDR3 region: CASSTAVGNTEAFF. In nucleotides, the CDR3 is TGCGCCAGCAGCACTGCGGTTGGGAACACTGAAGCTTTCTTT.

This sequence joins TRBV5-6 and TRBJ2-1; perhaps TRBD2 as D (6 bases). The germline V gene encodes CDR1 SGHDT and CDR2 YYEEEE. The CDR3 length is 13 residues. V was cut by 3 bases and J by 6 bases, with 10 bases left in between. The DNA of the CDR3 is TGTGCCAGCAGCTCCGGGACTGTCAATGAGCAGTTCTTC. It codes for CASSSGTVNEQFF.

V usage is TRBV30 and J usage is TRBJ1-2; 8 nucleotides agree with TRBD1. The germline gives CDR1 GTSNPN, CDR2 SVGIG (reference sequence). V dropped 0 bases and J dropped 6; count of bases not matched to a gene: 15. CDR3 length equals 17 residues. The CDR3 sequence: CAWSVALPGQVKHGYTF. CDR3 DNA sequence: TGTGCCTGGAGTGTGGCCTTACCGGGACAGGTAAAACATGGCTACACCTTC.

CDR3 in DNA: TGTGCCAGCAGCTTATACAGGGGCACCGGGGAGCTGTTTTTT. This encodes CASSLYRGTGELFF. This rearrangement joins TRBV13 to TRBJ2-2; 7 nucleotides line up with TRBD1. The CDR3 has 14 residues. V lost 2 bases to trimming and J lost 4 bases; unmatched junction nucleotides: 1. From germline, CDR1 is PRHDT and CDR2 FYEKMQ (reference sequence).

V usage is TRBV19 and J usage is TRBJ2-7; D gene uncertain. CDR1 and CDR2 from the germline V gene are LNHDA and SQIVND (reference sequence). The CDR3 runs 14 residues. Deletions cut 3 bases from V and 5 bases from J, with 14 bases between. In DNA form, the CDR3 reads TGTGCCAGTAGTATCCCTAGTAGCCGGGACGAGCAGTACTTC. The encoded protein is CASSIPSSRDEQYF. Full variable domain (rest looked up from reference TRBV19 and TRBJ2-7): DGGITQSPKYLFRKEGQNVTLSCEQNLNHDAMYWYRQDPGQGLRLIYYSQIVNDFQKGDIAEGYSVSREKKESFPLTVTSAQKNPTAFYLCASSIPSSRDEQYFGPGTRLTVT.

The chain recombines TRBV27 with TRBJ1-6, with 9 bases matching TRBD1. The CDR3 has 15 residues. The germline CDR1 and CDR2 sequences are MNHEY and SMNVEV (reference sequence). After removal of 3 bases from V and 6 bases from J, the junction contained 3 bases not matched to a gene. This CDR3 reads CASSLGTGTNSPLHF. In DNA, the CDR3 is TGTGCCAGCAGTTTGGGGACAGGGACTAATTCACCCCTCCACTTT.